This TCR beta chain was observed in a study of shared clonotypes between healthy human individuals. Repertoires were generated with immunoSEQ multiplex PCR, while TCRdb's copy carries only in-frame clones and drops some. The table has hundreds of thousands of clones, about 80% seen once; the top ten hold around 2%. Germline trimming cut 10 bases from V and 0 bases from J; bases unmatched to any gene: 5. This CDR3 is built from 14 residues. The germline CDR1 and CDR2 sequences are MNHEY and SVGAGI. Sequencing input: memory CD4+ T cells sorted from blood. As for subset: CD45RA-negative fraction. This rearrangement joins TRBV6-5 to TRBJ2-7, with 11 positions matching TRBD1. This receptor was identified in a woman aged 30 to 39 in good health. The CDR3 bases are TGTGCCACCTGGGGGACAGGGGGCTCCTACGAGCAGTACTTC. Its protein product is CATWGTGGSYEQYF.